This T cell receptor (beta chain) was sequenced during a study of Graves' ophthalmopathy and Graves' hyperthyroidism. Study details: Peripheral blood was collected at initial diagnosis, before any treatment.

Moderate-to-severe activity, CAS ≥3, NOSPECS ≥4 and duration under 3 months were recorded for donors with ophthalmopathy. Investigators amplified TCR beta CDR3 regions from RNA transcripts. HTBI-primed RT-PCR formed the first round, and a multiplex PCR formed the second. One entry per CDR3 protein results from TCRdb running MiXCR on the multiplex PCR reads. Of roughly 50,000 distinct CDR3 sequences listed, around 50% are singletons. The CDR3 is 14 amino acids. V gave up 4 bases and J gave up 4 bases, with 15 bases separating them. Per the germline V gene, CDR1 is SGHDT and CDR2 is YYEEEE. General observations from the study: Blood contained most expanded thyroid clonotypes exceeding 0.001 frequency.

Worth noting for this clonotype: Its specificity is not known.

The sequence derives from an adult woman with Graves' ophthalmopathy. The V call is TRBV5-6, the J call TRBJ2-7; possibly TRBD2 for D (6 bases). Sequenced sample: peripheral blood. For the CDR3, the DNA is TGTGCCAGCAGCATCCGGTCCCGGGGGTACGAGCAGTACTTC. Amino acids: CASSIRSRGYEQYF.